Listed below are T cell receptor beta chains from one sample, sequenced in a study of cytomegalovirus exposure and HLA in healthy donors. Method: immunoSEQ multiplex PCR; TCRdb's copy keeps in-frame clones and lacks some. Altogether under 200,000 clones are present, roughly 78% being singletons, with the ten largest covering 1%. The sample consisted of PBMCs. These receptors originate from a woman between 45 and 60 years old in good health and CMV-seropositive. The CDR3 runs from the conserved cysteine through the conserved F or W. D genes are given only for firm matches. Clone size is given for some rows only: seen once, a few or many times, or a class if the clone is expanded.

>TRBD1|TRBJ2-7|TRBV2|-
CASSEGRDSPYEQYF
TGTGCCAGCAGTGAGGGAAGGGACAGTCCCTACGAGCAGTACTTC
>-|TRBJ2-6|TRBV7-2|-
CASAKFRTGLANVLTF
TGTGCCAGCGCGAAATTCCGCACAGGCCTTGCCAACGTCCTGACTTTC
>-|TRBJ1-1|TRBV7-2|few
CASTPDTYTEAFF
TGTGCCAGCACCCCGGACACATACACTGAAGCTTTCTTT
>TRBD2|TRBJ2-7|TRBV14|-
CASSRRGGGLAGGSSYEQYF
TGTGCCAGCAGCCGAAGAGGGGGTGGACTAGCGGGGGGAAGCTCCTACGAGCAGTACTTC
>-|TRBJ2-3|TRBV11-3|-
CASSPRGSSRTDTQYF
TGTGCCAGCAGCCCCCGAGGGAGTAGCCGCACAGATACGCAGTATTTT
>TRBD1|TRBJ2-7|TRBV4-2|-
CASSQVRGQSYSYEQYF
TGTGCCAGCAGCCAAGTTAGGGGACAGTCTTATTCCTACGAGCAGTACTTC
>TRBD1|TRBJ1-1|TRBV19|-
CASTPWDRGLEGTEAFF
TGTGCCAGTACCCCCTGGGACAGGGGGCTTGAAGGGACTGAAGCTTTCTTT
>TRBD2|TRBJ2-7|TRBV7-3|-
CASSLRPGTSGNEQYF
TGTGCCAGCAGCTTAAGGCCTGGGACTAGCGGGAATGAGCAGTACTTC
>TRBD1|TRBJ1-1|TRBV28|few
CASITGGNTEAFF
TGTGCCAGCATAACAGGGGGGAACACTGAAGCTTTCTTT
>-|TRBJ1-5|TRBV18|few
CASSPYASGVSHQPQHF
TGTGCCAGCTCACCATATGCGTCAGGGGTTAGTCATCAGCCCCAGCATTTT
>-|TRBJ2-5|TRBV6-6|few
CASSYAQKETQYF
TGTGCCAGCAGTTACGCTCAGAAAGAGACCCAGTACTTC
>TRBD2|TRBJ2-1|TRBV6-6|-
CASSWGFQGGEFF
TGTGCCAGCAGTTGGGGATTCCAGGGAGGGGAGTTCTTC
>-|TRBJ2-3|TRBV11-1|-
CASSLLPSTDTQYF
TGTGCCAGCAGCCTCCTCCCTAGCACAGATACGCAGTATTTT
>TRBD1|TRBJ1-1|TRBV6-1|-
CASSLGTGGTEAFF
TGTGCCAGCAGTCTCGGGACAGGCGGCACTGAAGCTTTCTTT